A selection of T cell receptor beta chains follows, all from one sample in a study of neoadjuvant nivolumab and ipilimumab in lung cancer. Sequenced by immunoSEQ multiplex PCR; TCRdb stores in-frame clones only, minus some. This sample has 3,500 to 5,000 clones, with 79% found just once. Sequencing used peripheral blood, obtained after neoadjuvant nivolumab, alone or with ipilimumab, at or shortly before surgery. The receptors come from an adult with non-small cell lung cancer. Both conserved end residues are part of each CDR3. D genes are given only for firm matches. Clone size appears in some rows only: once, few, many, or a class for an expanded clone.

d_call,clone_size,v_call,j_call,cdr3_aa,cdr3_nt
-,-,TRBV5-1,TRBJ1-6,CASSLDGGDSPLHF,TGCGCCAGCAGCTTGGATGGGGGCGATTCACCCCTCCACTTT
-,-,TRBV7-2,TRBJ2-7,CASSYQRYEQYF,TGTGCCAGCAGCTACCAGCGTTACGAGCAGTACTTC
-,-,TRBV4-1,TRBJ2-5,CASSPETVGETQYF,TGCGCCAGCAGCCCGGAGACGGTAGGGGAGACCCAGTACTTC
-,-,TRBV5-6,TRBJ1-4,CASSLPTGEKLFF,TGTGCCAGCAGCTTACCCACGGGAGAAAAACTGTTTTTT
-,-,TRBV6-1,TRBJ1-2,CASDSYGYTF,TGTGCCAGCGACAGCTATGGCTACACCTTC
TRBD1,-,TRBV9,TRBJ1-1,CASSAQFGTGPAAFF,TGTGCCAGCAGCGCACAGTTTGGGACAGGGCCTGCAGCTTTCTTT
-,-,TRBV7-8,TRBJ2-3,CASSHRRDASTDTQYF,TGTGCCAGCAGCCACCGCCGGGACGCTAGCACAGATACGCAGTATTTT
-,-,TRBV5-5,TRBJ1-5,CASSEGFRSNQPQHF,TGTGCCAGCAGCGAAGGGTTTCGTAGCAATCAGCCCCAGCATTTT
TRBD1,-,TRBV6-5,TRBJ1-2,CASSSGTVSNYGYTF,TGTGCCAGCAGTTCCGGGACAGTTTCTAACTATGGCTACACCTTC
TRBD1,-,TRBV6-1,TRBJ2-7,CASSPGTGKQYF,TGTGCCAGCAGCCCCGGGACAGGGAAGCAGTACTTC
-,once,TRBV28,TRBJ2-5,CASSPLAVQETQYF,TGTGCCTCCTCCCCCCTCGCGGTGCAAGAGACCCAGTACTTC
TRBD1,-,TRBV18,TRBJ1-5,CASSSQGYQPQHF,TGTGCCAGCTCATCACAGGGGTATCAGCCCCAGCATTTT
-,-,TRBV5-6,TRBJ2-4,CASSPLSGTKNIQYF,TGTGCCAGCAGCCCCCTCTCGGGGACCAAAAACATTCAGTACTTC
TRBD1,-,TRBV18,TRBJ2-1,CASSLAGGRHNEQFF,TGTGCCAGCTCACTAGCAGGGGGCCGCCACAATGAGCAGTTCTTC
-,-,TRBV5-1,TRBJ2-1,CASSLHGDGSSYNEQFF,TGCGCCAGCAGCTTGCACGGAGACGGGAGCTCCTACAATGAGCAGTTCTTC
TRBD2,-,TRBV4-2,TRBJ2-5,CASSQDRSGGLIETQYF,TGTGCCAGCAGCCAAGATCGAAGCGGGGGTTTGATCGAGACCCAGTACTTC
-,-,TRBV5-8,TRBJ1-2,CASSPVGQNFYGYTF,TGTGCCAGCAGTCCAGTCGGACAGAACTTCTATGGCTACACCTTC
-,-,TRBV6-1,TRBJ1-1,CASTAGAEAFF,TGTGCCAGCACGGCAGGGGCTGAAGCTTTCTTT
-,-,TRBV4-1,TRBJ1-3,CASSLETTGNTIYF,TGCGCCAGCAGCCTAGAAACTACTGGAAACACCATATATTTT
-,-,TRBV5-4,TRBJ1-1,CASSGQKNTEAFF,TGTGCCAGCAGCGGACAGAAGAACACTGAAGCTTTCTTT
-,few,TRBV19,TRBJ1-6,CASSRRVDSYNSPLHF,TGTGCCAGTAGTCGAAGGGTGGACTCCTATAATTCACCCCTCCACTTT
-,-,TRBV5-6,TRBJ2-2,CASSLAAKVNTGELFF,TGTGCCAGCAGCTTGGCGGCGAAAGTAAACACCGGGGAGCTGTTTTTT
TRBD1,-,TRBV6-5,TRBJ1-1,CASSSGTGVNTEAFF,TGTGCCAGCAGTTCCGGGACAGGGGTGAACACTGAAGCTTTCTTT
TRBD1,few,TRBV10-3,TRBJ1-6,CATQTGDGPLHF,TGTGCCACCCAGACAGGGGACGGTCCCCTCCACTTT
TRBD1,-,TRBV7-8,TRBJ2-1,CASSPLPPRTGDNEQFF,TGTGCCAGCAGCCCCCTCCCGCCGAGGACAGGGGACAATGAGCAGTTCTTC
TRBD2,-,TRBV5-1,TRBJ2-7,CASSLYSGGSYEQYF,TGCGCCAGCAGCTTGTATAGCGGGGGTTCCTACGAGCAGTACTTC
TRBD1,-,TRBV6-5,TRBJ1-1,CASRDRVDGTEAFF,TGTGCCAGCAGGGACAGGGTGGATGGCACTGAAGCTTTCTTT
TRBD2,-,TRBV27,TRBJ2-7,CASSLTFGGVNEQYF,TGTGCCAGCAGTTTAACATTTGGGGGGGTCAACGAGCAGTACTTC
-,-,TRBV4-1,TRBJ2-3,CASSHALMSSDTQYF,TGCGCCAGCAGCCACGCCCTCATGAGTTCGGATACGCAGTATTTT
-,few,TRBV4-1,TRBJ1-5,CASSSLTGTGYYPQHF,TGCGCCAGCAGCTCCCTAACCGGGACGGGGTATTACCCCCAGCATTTT
-,-,TRBV6-5,TRBJ2-5,CASSYEETQYF,TGTGCCAGCAGTTACGAAGAGACCCAGTACTTC
TRBD2,-,TRBV11-2,TRBJ2-1,CASSSQKSGNINEQFF,TGTGCCAGCAGCTCGCAAAAGAGCGGGAATATCAATGAGCAGTTCTTC
-,once,TRBV6-5,TRBJ1-3,CASTLTGGLGNTIYF,TGTGCCAGCACCCTTACGGGAGGACTCGGAAACACCATATATTTT
TRBD2,-,TRBV9,TRBJ2-3,CASSVVGLAGGDTQYF,TGTGCCAGCAGCGTAGTAGGCCTAGCGGGGGGAGATACGCAGTATTTT
-,-,TRBV7-9,TRBJ1-2,CASSSGEEGYTF,TGTGCCAGCAGCTCAGGAGAAGAAGGCTACACCTTC